Listed here are 3 T cell receptor beta chains from one sample, sequenced in a study of molecular identifiers for immune sequencing clone quantification. TCRdb passed the PCR reads through MiXCR, listing each CDR3 protein once. The sample has a few hundred thousand distinct CDR3 sequences, about 23% seen once. The sample consisted of naive CD8+ T cells from blood, with Jurkat cell RNA spiked in. Subset specified: FACS-sorted CD8+CD4-CCR7+CD45RA+ naive T cells. These receptors came from a human donor in good health. Some libraries in this study had Jurkat cell RNA spiked in.

Regarding this clonotype: A single base separates this from a much larger clone, so it may be a read error. The chain uses TRBV7-8 and TRBJ2-5; no firm D call. Trimming removed 5 bases at V and 9 bases at J, with 28 bases between. Germline V gene sequence: CDR1 SGHVS, CDR2 FQNEAQ. The CDR3 contains 17 residues. The CDR3: CASSAALAGRPVEPQYF. CDR3 DNA sequence: TGTGCCAGCAGCGCCGCCCTGGCAGGCCGGCCTGTGGAGCCCCAGTACTTC.

This clonotype was detected a few times. The rearrangement joins TRBV5-6 to TRBJ1-1; TRBD1 matches at 7 bases. This CDR3 is 16 amino acids long. Germline V gene lookup returns CDR1 SGHDT and CDR2 YYEEEE. Trimming cost V 1 base and J 0 bases; bases outside gene matches: 6. CDR3 nucleotides: TGTGCCAGCAGCTTGATGACAGGGCCAATGAACACTGAAGCTTTCTTT. It specifies CASSLMTGPMNTEAFF.

As to this clonotype: A much more abundant neighbour one base away suggests this may be a read error. This chain joins TRBV19 and TRBJ1-5; D possibly corresponds to TRBD1 (6 bases). Per the germline V gene, CDR1 is LNHDA and CDR2 is SQIVND (reference sequence). V lost 8 bases and J lost 7, with 15 bases in between. The CDR3 has 13 amino acids. The CDR3 loop is CASCRGNSQPQHF. The CDR3 nucleotides read TGTGCCAGTTGTAGGGGGAATAGCCAGCCCCAGCATTTT.